This TCR beta chain was profiled in a study of blood T cell repertoires in COVID-19. This table comes from immunoSEQ multiplex PCR, and its TCRdb copy is limited to in-frame clones, with some not included. The sample consists of 250,000 to 300,000 clones, just under 90% of them appearing once. The CDR3 runs to 14 residues. The germline gives CDR1 MNHEY, CDR2 SVGAGI. The V end lost 6 bases, the J end lost 10 bases, and 18 bases lay between the germline ends. This chain connects TRBV6-5 to TRBJ1-4; a weak D match, TRBD1 (6 bases). Sequenced material: PBMCs or T cells enriched from blood (not recorded which). The receptor comes from a woman between 55 and 75 years old who had recovered from COVID-19. The CDR3 is CASSPPGTFGKLFF. The CDR3 DNA follows: TGTGCCAGCAGCCCACCCGGGACATTCGGAAAACTGTTTTTT.